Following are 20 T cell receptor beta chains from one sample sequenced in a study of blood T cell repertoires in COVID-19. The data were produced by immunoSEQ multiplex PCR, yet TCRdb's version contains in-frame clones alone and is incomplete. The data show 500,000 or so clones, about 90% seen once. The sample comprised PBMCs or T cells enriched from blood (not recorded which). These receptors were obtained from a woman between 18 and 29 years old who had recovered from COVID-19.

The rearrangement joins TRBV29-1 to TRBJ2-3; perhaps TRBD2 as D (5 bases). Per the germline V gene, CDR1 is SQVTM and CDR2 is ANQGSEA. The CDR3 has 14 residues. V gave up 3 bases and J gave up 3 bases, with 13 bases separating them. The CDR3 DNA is TGCAGCGTTGACCGGGGAGTGGGTACAGATACGCAGTATTTT. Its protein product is CSVDRGVGTDTQYF.

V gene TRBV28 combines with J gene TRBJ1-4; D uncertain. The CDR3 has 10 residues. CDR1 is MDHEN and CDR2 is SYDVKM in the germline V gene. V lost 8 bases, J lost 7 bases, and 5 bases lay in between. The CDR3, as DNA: TGTGCCAGCGGGAGTGAAAAACTGTTTTTT. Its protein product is CASGSEKLFF.

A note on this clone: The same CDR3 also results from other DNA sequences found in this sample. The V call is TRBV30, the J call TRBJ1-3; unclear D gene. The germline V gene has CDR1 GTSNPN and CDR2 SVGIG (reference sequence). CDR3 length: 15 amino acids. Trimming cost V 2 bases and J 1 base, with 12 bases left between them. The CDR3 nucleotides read TGTGCCTGGAGTCGGGGAGGAAATTCTGGAAACACCATATATTTT. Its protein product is CAWSRGGNSGNTIYF. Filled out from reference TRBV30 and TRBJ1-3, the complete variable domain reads SQTIHQWPATLVQPVGSPLSLECTVEGTSNPNLYWYRQAAGRGLQLLFYSVGIGQISSEVPQNLSASRPQDRQFILSSKKLLLSDSGFYLCAWSRGGNSGNTIYFGEGSWLTVV.

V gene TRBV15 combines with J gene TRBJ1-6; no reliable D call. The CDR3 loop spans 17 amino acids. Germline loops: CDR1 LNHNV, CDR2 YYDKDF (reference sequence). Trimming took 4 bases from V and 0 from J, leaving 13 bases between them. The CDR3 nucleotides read TGTGCCACCAGCACAGACCTGCCCTACTCCTATAATTCACCCCTCCACTTT. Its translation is CATSTDLPYSYNSPLHF. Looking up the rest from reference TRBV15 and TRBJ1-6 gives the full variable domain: DAMVIQNPRYQVTQFGKPVTLSCSQTLNHNVMYWYQQKSSQAPKLLFHYYDKDFNNEADTPDNFQSRRPNTSFCFLDIRSPGLGDTAMYLCATSTDLPYSYNSPLHFGNGTRLTVT.

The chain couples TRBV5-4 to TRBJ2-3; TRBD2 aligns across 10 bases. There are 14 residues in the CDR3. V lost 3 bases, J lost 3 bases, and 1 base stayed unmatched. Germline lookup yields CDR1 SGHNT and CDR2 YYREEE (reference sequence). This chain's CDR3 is CASSSLAGTDTQYF. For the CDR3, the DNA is TGTGCCAGCAGCTCACTAGCGGGGACAGATACGCAGTATTTT.

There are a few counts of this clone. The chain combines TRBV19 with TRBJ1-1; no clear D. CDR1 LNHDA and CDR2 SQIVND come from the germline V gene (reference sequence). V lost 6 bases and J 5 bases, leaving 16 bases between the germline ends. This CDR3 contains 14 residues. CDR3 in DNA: TGTGCCAGTAGAACCCAAAACACCGGGACTGAAGCTTTCTTT. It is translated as CASRTQNTGTEAFF.

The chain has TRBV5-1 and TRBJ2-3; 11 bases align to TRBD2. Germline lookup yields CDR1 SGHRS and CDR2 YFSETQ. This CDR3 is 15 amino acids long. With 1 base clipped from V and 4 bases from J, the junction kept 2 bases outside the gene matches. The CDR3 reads CASSLRLAGSDTQYF. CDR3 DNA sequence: TGCGCCAGCAGCTTGAGACTAGCGGGGTCAGATACGCAGTATTTT.

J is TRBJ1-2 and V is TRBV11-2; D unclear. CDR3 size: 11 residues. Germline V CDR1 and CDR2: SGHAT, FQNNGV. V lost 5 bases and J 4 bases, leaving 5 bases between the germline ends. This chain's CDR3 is CASSPGYGYTF. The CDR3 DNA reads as TGTGCCAGCAGCCCCGGCTATGGCTACACCTTC.

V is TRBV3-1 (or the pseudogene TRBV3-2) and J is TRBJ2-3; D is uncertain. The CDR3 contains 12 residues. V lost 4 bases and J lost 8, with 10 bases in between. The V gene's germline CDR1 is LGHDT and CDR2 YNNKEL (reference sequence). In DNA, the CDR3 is TGTGCCAGCAGCCTCCAGCAGGCTACGCAGTATTTT. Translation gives CASSLQQATQYF.

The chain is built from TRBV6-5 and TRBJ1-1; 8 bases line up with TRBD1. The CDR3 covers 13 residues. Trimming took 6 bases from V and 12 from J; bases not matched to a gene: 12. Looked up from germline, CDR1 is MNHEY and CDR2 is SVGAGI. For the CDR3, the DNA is TGTGCCAGCAGGGCTGGACAGGGTTTTGAGTCTTTCTTT. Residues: CASRAGQGFESFF.

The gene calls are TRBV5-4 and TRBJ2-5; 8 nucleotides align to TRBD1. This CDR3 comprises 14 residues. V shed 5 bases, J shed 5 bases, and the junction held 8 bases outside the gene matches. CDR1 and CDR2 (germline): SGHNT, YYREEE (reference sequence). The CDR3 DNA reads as TGTGCCAGCAGTTCGACAGGGGTGCGGGAGACCCAGTACTTC. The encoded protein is CASSSTGVRETQYF.

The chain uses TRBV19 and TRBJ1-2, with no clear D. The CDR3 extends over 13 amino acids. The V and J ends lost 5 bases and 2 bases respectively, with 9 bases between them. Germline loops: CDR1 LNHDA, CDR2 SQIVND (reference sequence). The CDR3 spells CASSVRVNYGYTF. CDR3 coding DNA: TGTGCCAGTAGTGTCCGGGTAAACTATGGCTACACCTTC. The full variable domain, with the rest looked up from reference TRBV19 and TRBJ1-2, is DGGITQSPKYLFRKEGQNVTLSCEQNLNHDAMYWYRQDPGQGLRLIYYSQIVNDFQKGDIAEGYSVSREKKESFPLTVTSAQKNPTAFYLCASSVRVNYGYTFGSGTRLTVV.

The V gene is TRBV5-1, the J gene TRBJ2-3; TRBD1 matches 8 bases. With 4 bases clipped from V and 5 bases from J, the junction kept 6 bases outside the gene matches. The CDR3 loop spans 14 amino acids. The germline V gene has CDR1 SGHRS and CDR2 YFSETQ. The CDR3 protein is CASSKTDREDTQYF. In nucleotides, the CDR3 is TGCGCCAGCAGCAAGACGGACAGGGAAGATACGCAGTATTTT.

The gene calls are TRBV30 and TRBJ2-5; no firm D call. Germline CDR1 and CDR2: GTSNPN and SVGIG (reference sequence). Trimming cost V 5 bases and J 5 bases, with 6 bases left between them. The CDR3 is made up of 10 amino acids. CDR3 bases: TGTGCCTGGGCTCTGGAGACCCAGTACTTC. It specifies CAWALETQYF.

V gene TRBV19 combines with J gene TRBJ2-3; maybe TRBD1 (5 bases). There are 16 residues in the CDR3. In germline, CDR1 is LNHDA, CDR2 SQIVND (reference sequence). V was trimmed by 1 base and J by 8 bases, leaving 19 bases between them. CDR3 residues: CASSIVLSGSEVTQYF. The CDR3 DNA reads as TGTGCCAGTAGTATAGTACTCTCAGGGTCCGAGGTTACGCAGTATTTT.

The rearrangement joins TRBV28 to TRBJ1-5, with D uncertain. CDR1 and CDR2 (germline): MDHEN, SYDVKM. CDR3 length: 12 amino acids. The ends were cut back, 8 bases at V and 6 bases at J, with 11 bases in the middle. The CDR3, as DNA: TGTGCCAGCTCAGTAGGAGGTCAGCCCCAGCATTTT. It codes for CASSVGGQPQHF.

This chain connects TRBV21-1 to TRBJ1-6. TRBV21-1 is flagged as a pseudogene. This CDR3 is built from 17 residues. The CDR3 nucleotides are TGTGCCAGCAGCAAAGCGCCGGAACTCCGATCGGGTTCACCCCTCCACTTT. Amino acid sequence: CASSKAPELRSGSPLHF.

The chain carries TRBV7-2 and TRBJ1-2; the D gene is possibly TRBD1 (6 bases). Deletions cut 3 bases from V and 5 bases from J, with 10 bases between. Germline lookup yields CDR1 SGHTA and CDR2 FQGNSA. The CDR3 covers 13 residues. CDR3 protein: CASSFSTGYGYTF. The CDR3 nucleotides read TGTGCCAGCAGCTTCTCCACAGGGTATGGCTACACCTTC.

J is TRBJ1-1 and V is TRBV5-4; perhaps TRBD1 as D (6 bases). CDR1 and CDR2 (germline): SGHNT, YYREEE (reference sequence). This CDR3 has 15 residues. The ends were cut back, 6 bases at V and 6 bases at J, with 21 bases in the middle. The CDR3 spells CASNLWDRGFAEAFF. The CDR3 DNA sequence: TGTGCCAGCAACCTATGGGATAGGGGGTTCGCTGAAGCTTTCTTT.

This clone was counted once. The CDR3 DNA sequence: TGTGCCAGCTCAAGGGGGCGCGGGGACACTGAAGCTTTCTTT. Its protein is CASSRGRGDTEAFF. This chain links TRBV18 with TRBJ1-1; 7 nucleotides line up with TRBD1. The germline V gene encodes CDR1 KGHSH and CDR2 LQKENI. This CDR3 spans 14 amino acids. V was pared by 5 bases and J by 3 bases, with 6 bases of the junction left unmatched.